The rows below give T cell receptor beta chains drawn from one sample of a study of T cell clones after liver transplantation. No antigen has been assigned to these receptors. Method: immunoSEQ multiplex PCR; TCRdb's copy keeps in-frame clones and lacks some. The repertoire holds about 4,800 clones, with around 27% as singletons. The sequencing input was CD4+ T cells from cultured PBMCs. These receptors were obtained from a human patient who received a liver transplant. The T cells may partly be graft donor cells. CDR3s include the opening cysteine and the closing phenylalanine or tryptophan. Each record gives: J gene, clone size, V gene, CDR3 protein. Clone size is shown for a subset of rows, as once, few, many or a class of expanded clone.

>TRBJ2-7|-|TRBV4-1
CASSQDPKGRPYEQYF
>TRBJ2-7|few|TRBV6-8
CASSHGGTGQYF
>TRBJ2-3|medium-sized|TRBV14
CASSQLDGRLRGTDTQYF
>TRBJ1-3|-|TRBV18
CASSGDSPGNTIYF
>TRBJ1-1|few|TRBV6-1
CAISDPRQGNTEAFF
>TRBJ2-1|medium-sized|TRBV7-9
CASSLMGVSNEQFF
>TRBJ1-3|-|TRBV5-1
CASSFSGNTIYF
>TRBJ2-3|-|TRBV7-2
CASSFGGPAGVTDTQYF
>TRBJ2-5|-|TRBV5-4
CASSRAGFKETQYF
>TRBJ2-7|few|TRBV7-9
CASSLGTGSYEQYF
>TRBJ2-7|-|TRBV27
CASSSDRPRRSYEQYF
>TRBJ2-6|medium-sized|TRBV28
CASSLLTGPGANVLTF
>TRBJ2-7|-|TRBV7-9
CASSPPGSAEQYF
>TRBJ2-7|medium-sized|TRBV7-9
CASSFGGSSYEQYF
>TRBJ2-3|-|TRBV7-3
CASSLTHSGYTQYF
>TRBJ2-7|few|TRBV18
CASSLDRATLEQYF
>TRBJ1-1|-|TRBV6-1
CASSEGQGMMNTEAFF